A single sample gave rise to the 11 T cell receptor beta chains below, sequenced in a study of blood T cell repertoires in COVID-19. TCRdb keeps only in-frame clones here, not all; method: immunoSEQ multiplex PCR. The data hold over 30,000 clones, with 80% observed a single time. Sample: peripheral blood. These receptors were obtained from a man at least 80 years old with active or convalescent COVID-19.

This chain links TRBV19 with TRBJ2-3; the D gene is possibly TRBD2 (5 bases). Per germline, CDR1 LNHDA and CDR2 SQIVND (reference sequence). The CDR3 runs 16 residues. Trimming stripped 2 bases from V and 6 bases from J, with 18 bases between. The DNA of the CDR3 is TGTGCCAGTAGTATACAATTCGGACTCCTAGGGGATACGCAGTATTTT. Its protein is CASSIQFGLLGDTQYF.

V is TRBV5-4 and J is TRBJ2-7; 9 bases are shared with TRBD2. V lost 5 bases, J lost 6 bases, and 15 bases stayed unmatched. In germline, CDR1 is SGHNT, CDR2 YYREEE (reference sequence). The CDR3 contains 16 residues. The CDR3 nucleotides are TGTGCCAGCAGGGGGGGCGGGGCTAGCGGGGAAAGCGAGCAGTACTTC. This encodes CASRGGGASGESEQYF. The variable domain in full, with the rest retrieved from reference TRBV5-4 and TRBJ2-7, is ETGVTQSPTHLIKTRGQQVTLRCSSQSGHNTVSWYQQALGQGPQFIFQYYREEENGRGNFPPRFSGLQFPNYSSELNVNALELDDSALYLCASRGGGASGESEQYFGPGTRLTVT.

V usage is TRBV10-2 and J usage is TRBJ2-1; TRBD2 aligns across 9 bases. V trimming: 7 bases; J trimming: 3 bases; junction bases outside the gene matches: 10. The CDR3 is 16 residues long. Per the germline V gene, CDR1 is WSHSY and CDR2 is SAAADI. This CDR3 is CASTDLRAGGYNEQFF. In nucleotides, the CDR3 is TGCGCCAGCACCGACCTCCGAGCGGGGGGCTACAATGAGCAGTTCTTC.

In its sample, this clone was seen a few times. CDR3 bases: TGTGCCAGTAGTTACTCTAGCGGGGGTTCCAATGAGCAGTTCTTC. Translating it yields CASSYSSGGSNEQFF. The chain recombines TRBV19 with TRBJ2-1; 10 bases map to TRBD2. Unmatched junction bases numbered 7, after V lost 5 bases and J lost 6 bases. CDR3 length: 15 amino acids. CDR1 and CDR2 (germline): LNHDA, SQIVND (reference sequence).

CDR3 DNA: TGTGCCAGCAGCCAGGACAGGGGGGTACACAATGAGCAGTTCTTC. Protein sequence: CASSQDRGVHNEQFF. This chain joins TRBV7-3 and TRBJ2-1; TRBD1 matches 10 bases. The CDR3 spans 15 residues. Germline CDR1 and CDR2: SGHTA and FQGTGA. V lost 5 bases and J lost 5; bases outside the gene matches: 6. The complete variable domain, with remaining parts taken from reference TRBV7-3 and TRBJ2-1, reads GAGVSQTPSNKVTEKGKYVELRCDPISGHTALYWYRQSLGQGPEFLIYFQGTGAADDSGLPNDRFFAVRPEGSVSTLKIQRTERGDSAVYLCASSQDRGVHNEQFFGPGTRLTVL.

The CDR3 region is CASRYGLHSSYEQYF. Written as DNA, the CDR3 is TGTGCCAGCAGATATGGACTTCATAGCTCCTACGAGCAGTACTTC. The chain recombines TRBV28 with TRBJ2-7; D might be TRBD2 (5 bases). The CDR3 spans 15 residues. V lost 6 bases, J lost 0 bases, and 15 bases lay in between. The V gene's germline CDR1 is MDHEN and CDR2 SYDVKM.

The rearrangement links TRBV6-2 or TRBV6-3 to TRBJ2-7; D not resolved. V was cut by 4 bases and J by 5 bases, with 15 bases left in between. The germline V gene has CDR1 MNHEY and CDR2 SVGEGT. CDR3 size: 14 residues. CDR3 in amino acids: CASSLVKLFDEQYF. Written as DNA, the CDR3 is TGTGCCAGCAGTTTAGTCAAGCTATTCGACGAGCAGTACTTC.

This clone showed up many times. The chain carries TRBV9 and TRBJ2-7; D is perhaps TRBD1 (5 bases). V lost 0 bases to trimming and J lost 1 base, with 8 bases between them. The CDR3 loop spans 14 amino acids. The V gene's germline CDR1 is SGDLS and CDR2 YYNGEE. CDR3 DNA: TGTGCCAGCAGCGTAGAACAGGTGTCCTACGAGCAGTACTTC. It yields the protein CASSVEQVSYEQYF.

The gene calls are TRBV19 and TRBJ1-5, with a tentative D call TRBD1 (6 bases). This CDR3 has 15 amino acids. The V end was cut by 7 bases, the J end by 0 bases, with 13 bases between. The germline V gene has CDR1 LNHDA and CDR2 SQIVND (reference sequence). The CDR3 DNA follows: TGTGCCAGTATGGACAGAGGTATTAGCAATCAGCCCCAGCATTTT. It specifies CASMDRGISNQPQHF.

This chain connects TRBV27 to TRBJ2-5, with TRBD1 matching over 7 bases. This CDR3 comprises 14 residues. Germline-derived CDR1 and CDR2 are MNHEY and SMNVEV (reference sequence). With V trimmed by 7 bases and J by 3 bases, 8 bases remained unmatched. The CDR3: CASKFIGTEETQYF. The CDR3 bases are TGTGCCAGCAAATTTATCGGGACAGAAGAGACCCAGTACTTC.

The DNA of the CDR3 is TGTGCCAGCAGCTTAGGCTTGGCTCAAGAGACCCAGTACTTC. It encodes CASSLGLAQETQYF. The gene calls are TRBV7-2 and TRBJ2-5; D remains ambiguous. V was pared by 1 base and J by 2 bases, with 8 bases between. Germline loops: CDR1 SGHTA, CDR2 FQGNSA. This CDR3 has 14 residues.